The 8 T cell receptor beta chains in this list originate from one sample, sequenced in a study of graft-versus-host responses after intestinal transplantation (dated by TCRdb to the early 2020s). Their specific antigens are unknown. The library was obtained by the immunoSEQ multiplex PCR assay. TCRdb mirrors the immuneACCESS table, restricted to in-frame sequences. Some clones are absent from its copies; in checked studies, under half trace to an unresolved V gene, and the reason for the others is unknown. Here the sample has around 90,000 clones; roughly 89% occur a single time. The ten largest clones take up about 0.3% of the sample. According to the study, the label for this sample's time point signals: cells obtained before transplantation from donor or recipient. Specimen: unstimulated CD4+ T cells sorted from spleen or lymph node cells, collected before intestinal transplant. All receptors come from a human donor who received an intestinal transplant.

The CDR3, as DNA: TGCGCCAGCAGCTTGTTGAGCGGGAGGGCCCACGAGCAGTACTTC. Encoded protein: CASSLLSGRAHEQYF. The gene calls are TRBV5-1 and TRBJ2-5, with TRBD2 matching 10 bases. The DNA end is a closer match to TRBJ2-7, so the J assignment may be wrong. The CDR3 sequence is 15 residues long. Germline values: CDR1 SGHRS, CDR2 YFSETQ.

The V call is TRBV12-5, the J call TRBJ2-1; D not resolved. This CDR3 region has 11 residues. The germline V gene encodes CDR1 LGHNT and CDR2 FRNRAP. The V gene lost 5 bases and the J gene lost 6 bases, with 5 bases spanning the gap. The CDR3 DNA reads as TGTGCTAGTGGTCTCATCAATGAGCAGTTCTTC. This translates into CASGLINEQFF. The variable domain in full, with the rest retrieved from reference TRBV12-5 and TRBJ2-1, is DARVTQTPRHKVTEMGQEVTMRCQPILGHNTVFWYRQTMMQGLELLAYFRNRAPLDDSGMPKDRFSAEMPDATLATLKIQPSEPRDSAVYFCASGLINEQFFGPGTRLTVL.

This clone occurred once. CDR3 residues: CASSVKQGADYGYTF. CDR3 sequence (DNA): TGTGCCAGCAGTGTAAAACAGGGGGCAGACTATGGCTACACCTTC. The gene calls are TRBV27 and TRBJ1-2; 9 nucleotides align to TRBD1. Germline assignment: CDR1 MNHEY and CDR2 SMNVEV (reference sequence). Trimming took 5 bases from V and 3 from J; bases not matched to a gene: 7. The CDR3 extends over 15 amino acids.

The CDR3 bases are TGTGCCTGGGCGGAAAAACGACAGGGGGCCTACGAGCAGTACTTC. Its protein product is CAWAEKRQGAYEQYF. The chain has TRBV30 and TRBJ2-7; 9 positions agree with TRBD1. Germline CDR1 reads GTSNPN; CDR2 reads SVGIG (reference sequence). V lost 5 bases, J lost 2 bases, and 10 bases stayed unmatched. The CDR3 sequence is 15 residues long.

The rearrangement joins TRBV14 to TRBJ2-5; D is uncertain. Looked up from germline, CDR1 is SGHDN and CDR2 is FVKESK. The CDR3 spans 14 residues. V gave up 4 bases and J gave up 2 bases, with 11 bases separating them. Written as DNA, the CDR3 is TGTGCCAGCAGCCCGAACGTAGAACAAGAGACCCAGTACTTC. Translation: CASSPNVEQETQYF.

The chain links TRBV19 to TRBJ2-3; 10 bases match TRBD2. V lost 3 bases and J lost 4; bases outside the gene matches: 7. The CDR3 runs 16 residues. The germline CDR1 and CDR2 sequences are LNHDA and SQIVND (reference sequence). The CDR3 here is CASSIAASGGSDTQYF. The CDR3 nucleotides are TGTGCCAGTAGTATTGCCGCTAGCGGGGGATCAGATACGCAGTATTTT. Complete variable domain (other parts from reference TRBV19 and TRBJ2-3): DGGITQSPKYLFRKEGQNVTLSCEQNLNHDAMYWYRQDPGQGLRLIYYSQIVNDFQKGDIAEGYSVSREKKESFPLTVTSAQKNPTAFYLCASSIAASGGSDTQYFGPGTRLTVL.

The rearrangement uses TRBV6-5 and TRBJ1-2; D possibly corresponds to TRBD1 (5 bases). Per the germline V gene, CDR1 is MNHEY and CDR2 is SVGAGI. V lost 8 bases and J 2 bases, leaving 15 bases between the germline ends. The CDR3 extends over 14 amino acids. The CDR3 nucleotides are TGTGCCAGCCAATCTCACAGGAGGAACTATGGCTACACCTTC. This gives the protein CASQSHRRNYGYTF.

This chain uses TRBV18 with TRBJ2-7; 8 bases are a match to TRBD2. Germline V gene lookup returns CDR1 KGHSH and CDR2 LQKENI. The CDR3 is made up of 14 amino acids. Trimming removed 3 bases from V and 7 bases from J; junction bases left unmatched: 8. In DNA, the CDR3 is TGTGCCAGCTCACCGGGACTAGGGCTTCGAGAGCAGTACTTC. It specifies CASSPGLGLREQYF. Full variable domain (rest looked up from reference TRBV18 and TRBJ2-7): NAGVMQNPRHLVRRRGQEARLRCSPMKGHSHVYWYRQLPEEGLKFMVYLQKENIIDESGMPKERFSAEFPKEGPSILRIQQVVRGDSAAYFCASSPGLGLREQYFGPGTRLTVT.